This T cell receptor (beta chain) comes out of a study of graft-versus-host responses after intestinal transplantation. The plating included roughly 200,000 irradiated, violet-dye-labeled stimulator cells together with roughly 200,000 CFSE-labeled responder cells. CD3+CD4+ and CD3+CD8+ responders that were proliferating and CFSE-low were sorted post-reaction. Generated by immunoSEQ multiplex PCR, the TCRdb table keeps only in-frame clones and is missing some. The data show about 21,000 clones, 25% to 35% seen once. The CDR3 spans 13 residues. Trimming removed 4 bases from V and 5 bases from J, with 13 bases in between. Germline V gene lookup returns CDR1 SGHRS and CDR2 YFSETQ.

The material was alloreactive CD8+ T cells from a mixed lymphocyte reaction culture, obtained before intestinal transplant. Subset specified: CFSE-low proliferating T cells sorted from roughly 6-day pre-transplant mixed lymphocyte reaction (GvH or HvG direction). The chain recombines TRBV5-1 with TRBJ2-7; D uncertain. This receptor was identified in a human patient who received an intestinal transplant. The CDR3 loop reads CASSHSSENEQYF. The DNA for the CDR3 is TGCGCCAGCAGCCACTCTAGTGAAAACGAGCAGTACTTC.